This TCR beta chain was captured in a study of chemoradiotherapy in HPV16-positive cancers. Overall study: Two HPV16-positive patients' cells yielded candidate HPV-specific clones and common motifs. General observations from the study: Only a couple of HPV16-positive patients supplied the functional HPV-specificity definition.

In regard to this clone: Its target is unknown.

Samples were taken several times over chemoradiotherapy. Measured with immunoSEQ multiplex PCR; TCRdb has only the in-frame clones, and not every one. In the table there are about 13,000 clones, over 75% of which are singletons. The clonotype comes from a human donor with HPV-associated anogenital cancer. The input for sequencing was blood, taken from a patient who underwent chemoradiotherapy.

CDR3 coding DNA: TGCAGCGTAGGACAGGCCGTTCAGCGAAGCACAGATACGCAGTATTTT. Protein sequence: CSVGQAVQRSTDTQYF. J is TRBJ2-3 and V is TRBV29-1; TRBD1 agrees at 7 bases. Germline-derived CDR1 and CDR2 are SQVTM and ANQGSEA. The CDR3 is 16 amino acids. After removal of 6 bases from V and 0 bases from J, the junction contained 12 bases not matched to a gene.